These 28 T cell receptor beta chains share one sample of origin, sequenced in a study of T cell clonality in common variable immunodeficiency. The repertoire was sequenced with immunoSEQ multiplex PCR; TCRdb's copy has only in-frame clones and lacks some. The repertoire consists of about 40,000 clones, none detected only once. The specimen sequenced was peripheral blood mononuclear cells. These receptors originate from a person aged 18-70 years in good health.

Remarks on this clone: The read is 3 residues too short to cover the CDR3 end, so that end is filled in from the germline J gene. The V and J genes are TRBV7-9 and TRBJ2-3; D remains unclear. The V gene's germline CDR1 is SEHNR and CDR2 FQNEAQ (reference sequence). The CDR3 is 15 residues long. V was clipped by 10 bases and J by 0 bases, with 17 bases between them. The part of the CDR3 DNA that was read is TGTGCCACCAGTGGTGCCGGGTCTAGCACAGATACG. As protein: CATSGAGSSTDT. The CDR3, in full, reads CATSGAGSSTDTQYF.

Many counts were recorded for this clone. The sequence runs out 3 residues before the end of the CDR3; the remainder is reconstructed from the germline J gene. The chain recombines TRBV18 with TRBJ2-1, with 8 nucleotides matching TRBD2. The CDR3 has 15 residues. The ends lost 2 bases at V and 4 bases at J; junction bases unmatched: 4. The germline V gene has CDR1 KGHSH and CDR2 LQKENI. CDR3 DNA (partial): TGTGCCAGCTCACCAAGCGGGGGAACGTACAATGAG. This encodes CASSPSGGTYNE. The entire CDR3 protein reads CASSPSGGTYNEQFF. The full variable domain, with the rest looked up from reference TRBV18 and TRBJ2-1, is NAGVMQNPRHLVRRRGQEARLRCSPMKGHSHVYWYRQLPEEGLKFMVYLQKENIIDESGMPKERFSAEFPKEGPSILRIQQVVRGDSAAYFCASSPSGGTYNEQFFGPGTRLTVL.

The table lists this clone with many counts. The DNA read from the CDR3 is TGTGCCAGCCGACAGCTGAACACTGAA. Translating gives CASRQLNTE. The complete CDR3 protein is CASRQLNTEAFF. The chain employs TRBV19 and TRBJ1-1; possibly TRBD1 for D (5 bases). The read halts 3 residues ahead of the CDR3 end, with the missing end drawn from the germline J gene. Germline assignment: CDR1 LNHDA and CDR2 SQIVND (reference sequence). Trimming removed 9 bases from V and 0 bases from J, with 8 bases in between. The CDR3 is 12 residues long.

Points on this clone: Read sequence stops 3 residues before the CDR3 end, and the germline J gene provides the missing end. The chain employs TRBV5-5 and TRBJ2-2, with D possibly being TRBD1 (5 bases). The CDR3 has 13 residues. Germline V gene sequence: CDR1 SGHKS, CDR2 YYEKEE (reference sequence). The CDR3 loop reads CASSLTGANVLFF. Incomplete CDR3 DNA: TGTGCCAGCAGCTTGACTGGGGCCAACGTG.

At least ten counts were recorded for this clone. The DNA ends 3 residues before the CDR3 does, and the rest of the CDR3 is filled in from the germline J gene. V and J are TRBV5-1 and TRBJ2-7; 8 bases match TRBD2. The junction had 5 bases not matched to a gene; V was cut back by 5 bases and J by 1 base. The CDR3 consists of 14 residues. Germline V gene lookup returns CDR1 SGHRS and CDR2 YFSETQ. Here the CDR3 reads CASRKAGGSYEQYF. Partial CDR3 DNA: TGCGCCAGCAGAAAGGCGGGAGGTTCCTACGAG.

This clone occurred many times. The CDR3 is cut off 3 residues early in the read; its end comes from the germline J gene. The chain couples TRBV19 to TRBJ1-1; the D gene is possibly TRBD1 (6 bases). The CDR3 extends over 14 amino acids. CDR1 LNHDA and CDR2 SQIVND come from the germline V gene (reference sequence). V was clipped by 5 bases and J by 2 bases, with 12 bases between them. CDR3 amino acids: CASSGQKGNTEAFF. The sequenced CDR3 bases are TGTGCCAGTAGTGGACAGAAGGGAAACACTGAA.

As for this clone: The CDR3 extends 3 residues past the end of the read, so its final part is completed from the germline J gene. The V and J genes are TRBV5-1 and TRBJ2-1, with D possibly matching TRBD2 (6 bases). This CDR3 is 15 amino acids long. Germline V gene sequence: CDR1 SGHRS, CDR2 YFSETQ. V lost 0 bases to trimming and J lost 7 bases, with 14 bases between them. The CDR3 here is CASSLERLGLNEQFF. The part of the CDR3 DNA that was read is TGCGCCAGCAGCTTGGAGCGACTAGGGTTGAATGAG.

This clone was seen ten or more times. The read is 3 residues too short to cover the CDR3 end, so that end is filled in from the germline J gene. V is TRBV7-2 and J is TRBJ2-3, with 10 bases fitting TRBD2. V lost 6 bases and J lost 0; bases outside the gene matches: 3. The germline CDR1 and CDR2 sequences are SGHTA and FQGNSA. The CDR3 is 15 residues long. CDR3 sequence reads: CASSSSGGSTDTQYF. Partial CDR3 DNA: TGTGCCAGCAGTAGTAGCGGGGGGAGCACAGATACG.

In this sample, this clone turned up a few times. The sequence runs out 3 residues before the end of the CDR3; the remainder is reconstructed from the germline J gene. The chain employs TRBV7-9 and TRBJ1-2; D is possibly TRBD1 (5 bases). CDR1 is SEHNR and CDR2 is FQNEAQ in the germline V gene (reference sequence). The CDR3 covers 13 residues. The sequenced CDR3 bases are TGTGCCAGCAGCGAACGCCGGGGGAACGAC. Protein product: CASSERRGND. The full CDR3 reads CASSERRGNDYTF.

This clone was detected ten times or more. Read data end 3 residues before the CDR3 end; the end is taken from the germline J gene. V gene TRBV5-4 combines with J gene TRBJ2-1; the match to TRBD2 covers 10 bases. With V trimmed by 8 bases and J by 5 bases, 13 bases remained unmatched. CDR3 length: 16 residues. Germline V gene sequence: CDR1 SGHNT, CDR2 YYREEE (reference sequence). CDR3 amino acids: CASFLQLAGTHNEQFF. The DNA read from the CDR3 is TGTGCCAGTTTCTTACAACTAGCGGGGACGCACAATGAG.

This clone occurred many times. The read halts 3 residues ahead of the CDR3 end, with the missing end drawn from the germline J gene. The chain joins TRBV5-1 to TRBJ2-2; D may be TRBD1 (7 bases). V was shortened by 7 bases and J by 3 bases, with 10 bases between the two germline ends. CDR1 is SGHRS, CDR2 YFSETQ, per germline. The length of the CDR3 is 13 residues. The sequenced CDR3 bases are TGCGCCAGCCGGGGGACAGACACCGGGGAG. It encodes CASRGTDTGE. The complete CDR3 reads CASRGTDTGELFF.

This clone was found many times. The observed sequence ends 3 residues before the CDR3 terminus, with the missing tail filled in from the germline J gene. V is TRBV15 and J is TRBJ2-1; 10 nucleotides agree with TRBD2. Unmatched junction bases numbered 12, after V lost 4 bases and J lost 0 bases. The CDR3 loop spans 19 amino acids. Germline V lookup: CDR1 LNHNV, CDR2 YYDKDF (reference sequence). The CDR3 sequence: CATSTDGTSEFSSYNEQFF. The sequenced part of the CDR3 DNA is TGTGCCACCAGCACAGATGGGACTAGCGAATTTAGCTCCTACAATGAG.

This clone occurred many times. CDR3 residues: CASSVTGELFF. The part of the CDR3 DNA that was read is TGTGCCAGCAGTGTAACCGGGGAG. The chain uses TRBV6-2 or TRBV6-3 and TRBJ2-2; D is undetermined. The sequence runs out 3 residues before the end of the CDR3; the remainder is reconstructed from the germline J gene. The CDR3 runs 11 residues. Germline V gene sequence: CDR1 MNHEY, CDR2 SVGEGT. V lost 5 bases, J lost 5 bases, and 3 bases lay in between.

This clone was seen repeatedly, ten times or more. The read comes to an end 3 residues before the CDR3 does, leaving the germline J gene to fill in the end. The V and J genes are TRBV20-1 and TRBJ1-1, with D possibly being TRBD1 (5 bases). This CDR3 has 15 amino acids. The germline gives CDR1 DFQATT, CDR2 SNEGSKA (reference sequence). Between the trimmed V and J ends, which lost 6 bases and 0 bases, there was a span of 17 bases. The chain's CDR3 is CSASMGGVMNTEAFF. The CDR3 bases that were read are TGCAGTGCGAGCATGGGGGGAGTAATGAACACTGAA.

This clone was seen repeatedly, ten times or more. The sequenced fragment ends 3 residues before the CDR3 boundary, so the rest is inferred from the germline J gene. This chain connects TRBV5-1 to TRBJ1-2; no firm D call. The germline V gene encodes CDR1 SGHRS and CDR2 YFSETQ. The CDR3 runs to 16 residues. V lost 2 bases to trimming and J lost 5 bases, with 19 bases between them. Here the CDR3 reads CASSLVPQRLGYGYTF. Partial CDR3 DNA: TGCGCCAGCAGCTTAGTTCCACAGCGGCTGGGGTATGGC.

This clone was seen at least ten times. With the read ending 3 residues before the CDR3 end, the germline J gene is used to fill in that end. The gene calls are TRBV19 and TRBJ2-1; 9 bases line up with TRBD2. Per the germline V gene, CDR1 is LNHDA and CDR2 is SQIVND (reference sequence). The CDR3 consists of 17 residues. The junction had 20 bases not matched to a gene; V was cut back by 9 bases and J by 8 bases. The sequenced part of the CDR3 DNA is TGTGCCAGGGGCCGTGGGTTTAGCGGGAGTACGCGCCATGAG. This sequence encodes CARGRGFSGSTRHE. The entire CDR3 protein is CARGRGFSGSTRHEQFF.

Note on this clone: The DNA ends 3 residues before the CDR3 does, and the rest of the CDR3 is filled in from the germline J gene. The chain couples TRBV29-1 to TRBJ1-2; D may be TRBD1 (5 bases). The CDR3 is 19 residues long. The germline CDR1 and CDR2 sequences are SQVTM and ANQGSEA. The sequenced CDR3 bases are TGCAGCGCTCGCGGTAGCGGGGCTGAGTTTGGTTCGGTCTACAATGAC. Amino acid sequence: CSARGSGAEFGSVYND. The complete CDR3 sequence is CSARGSGAEFGSVYNDYTF.

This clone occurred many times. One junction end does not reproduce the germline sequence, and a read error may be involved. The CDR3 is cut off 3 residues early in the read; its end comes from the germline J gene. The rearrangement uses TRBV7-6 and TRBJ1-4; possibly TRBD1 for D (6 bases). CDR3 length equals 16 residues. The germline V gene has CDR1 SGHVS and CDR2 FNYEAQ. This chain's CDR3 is CASSLYIRQENGKLFF. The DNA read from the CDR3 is TGTGCCAGCAGCTTATATATTCGACAGGAGAATGGAAAA.

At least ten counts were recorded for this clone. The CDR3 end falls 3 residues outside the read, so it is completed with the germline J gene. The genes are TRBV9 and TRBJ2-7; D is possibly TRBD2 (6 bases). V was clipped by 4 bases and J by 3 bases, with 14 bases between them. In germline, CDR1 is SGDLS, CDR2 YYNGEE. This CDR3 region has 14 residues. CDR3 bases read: TGTGCCAGCAGCACGGGAGCGGACCTCTACGAG. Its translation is CASSTGADLYE. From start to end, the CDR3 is CASSTGADLYEQYF.

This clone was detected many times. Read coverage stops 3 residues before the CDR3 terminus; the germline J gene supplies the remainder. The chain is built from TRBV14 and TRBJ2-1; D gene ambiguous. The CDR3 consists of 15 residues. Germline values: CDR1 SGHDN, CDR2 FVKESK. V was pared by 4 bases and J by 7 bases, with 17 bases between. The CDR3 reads CASSLRETGANEQFF. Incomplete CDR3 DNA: TGTGCCAGCAGCCTGAGAGAGACGGGTGCAAATGAG.

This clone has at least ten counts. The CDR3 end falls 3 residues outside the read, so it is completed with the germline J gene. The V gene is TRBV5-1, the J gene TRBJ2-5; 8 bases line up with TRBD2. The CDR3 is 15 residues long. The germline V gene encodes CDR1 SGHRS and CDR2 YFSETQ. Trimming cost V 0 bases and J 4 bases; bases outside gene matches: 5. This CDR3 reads CASSLDLAGGETQYF. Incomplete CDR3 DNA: TGCGCCAGCAGCTTGGACCTAGCGGGCGGAGAGACC.

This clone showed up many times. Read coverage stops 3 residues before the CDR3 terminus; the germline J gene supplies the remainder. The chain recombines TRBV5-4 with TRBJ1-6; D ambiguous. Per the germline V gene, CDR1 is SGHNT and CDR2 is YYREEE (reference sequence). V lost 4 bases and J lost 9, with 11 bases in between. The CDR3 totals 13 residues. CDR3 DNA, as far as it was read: TGTGCCAGCAGCCGCGGACTGGGTTCACCC. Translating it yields CASSRGLGSP. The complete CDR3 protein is CASSRGLGSPLHF.

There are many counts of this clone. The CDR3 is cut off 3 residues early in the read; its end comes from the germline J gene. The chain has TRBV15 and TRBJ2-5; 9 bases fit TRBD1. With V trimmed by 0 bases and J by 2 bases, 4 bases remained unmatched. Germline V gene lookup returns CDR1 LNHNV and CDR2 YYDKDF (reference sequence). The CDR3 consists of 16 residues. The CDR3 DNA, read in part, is TGTGCCACCAGCAGAGACCGGGACAGGGATCAAGAGACC. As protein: CATSRDRDRDQET. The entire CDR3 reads CATSRDRDRDQETQYF.

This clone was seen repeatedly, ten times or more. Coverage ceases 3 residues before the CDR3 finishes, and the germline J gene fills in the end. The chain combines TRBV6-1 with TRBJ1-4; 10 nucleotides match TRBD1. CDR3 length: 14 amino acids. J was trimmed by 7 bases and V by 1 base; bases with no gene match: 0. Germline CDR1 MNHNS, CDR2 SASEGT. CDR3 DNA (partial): TGTGCCAGCAGTGAAGGACAGGGGGCTGAAAAA. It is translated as CASSEGQGAEK. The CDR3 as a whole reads CASSEGQGAEKLFF.

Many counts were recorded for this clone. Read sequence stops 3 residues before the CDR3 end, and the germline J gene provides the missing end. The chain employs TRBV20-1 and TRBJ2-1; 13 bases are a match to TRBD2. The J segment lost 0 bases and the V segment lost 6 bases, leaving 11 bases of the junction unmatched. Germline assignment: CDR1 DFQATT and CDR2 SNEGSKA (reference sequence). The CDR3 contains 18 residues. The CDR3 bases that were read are TGCAGTGCCCCCTCGGGACTAGCGGGATTTATCTCCTACAATGAG. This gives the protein CSAPSGLAGFISYNE. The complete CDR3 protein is CSAPSGLAGFISYNEQFF.

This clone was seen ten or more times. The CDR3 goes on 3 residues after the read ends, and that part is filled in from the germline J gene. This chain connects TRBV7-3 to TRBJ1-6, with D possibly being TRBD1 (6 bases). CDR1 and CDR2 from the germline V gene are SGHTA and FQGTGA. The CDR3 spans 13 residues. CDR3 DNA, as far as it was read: TGTGCCAGCAGCCCGACATCAGGGGTCCCC. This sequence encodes CASSPTSGVP. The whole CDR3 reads CASSPTSGVPLHF.

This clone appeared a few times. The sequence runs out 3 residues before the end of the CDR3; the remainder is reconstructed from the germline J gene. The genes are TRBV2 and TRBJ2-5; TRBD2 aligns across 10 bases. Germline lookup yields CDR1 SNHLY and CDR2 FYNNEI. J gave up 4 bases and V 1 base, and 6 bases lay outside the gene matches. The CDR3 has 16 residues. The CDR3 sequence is CASSEELAGVGETQYF. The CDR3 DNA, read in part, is TGTGCCAGCAGTGAAGAGCTAGCGGGAGTAGGAGAGACC.

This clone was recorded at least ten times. The CDR3 spells CASSSGTGNTEAFF. The sequenced CDR3 bases are TGTGCCAGCAGCTCCGGGACTGGGAACACTGAA. This sequence joins TRBV7-3 and TRBJ1-1, with D possibly TRBD1 on 5 matching bases. The CDR3 goes on 3 residues after the read ends, and that part is filled in from the germline J gene. Germline CDR1 SGHTA, CDR2 FQGTGA. Trimming took off 4 bases at V and 1 base at J, with 10 bases between the two ends. This CDR3 comprises 14 residues.